A selection of T cell receptor beta chains follows, all from one sample in a study of shared clonotypes between healthy human individuals. Using immunoSEQ multiplex PCR, the repertoire was profiled, and TCRdb retains in-frame clones only, with some absent. The sample has about 2.1 million clones, under 95% seen once. Sequenced: naive CD8+ T cells from PBMCs. The receptors here all came from a man between 18 and 29 years old in good health. Some clones in this sample may be carry-over from other donors' samples. The CDR3 runs from the conserved cysteine through the conserved F or W. The D gene is left open where the match is weak. Rows give clone size only sometimes, using once, few, many, or a class for an expanded clone.

>-|-|TRBV6-6|TRBJ2-7
CASTPIRSGEQYF
TGTGCCAGCACCCCCATTAGATCGGGCGAGCAGTACTTC
>-|TRBD1|TRBV29-1|TRBJ2-7
CSVLGQGPYEQYF
TGCAGCGTTTTGGGACAGGGACCCTACGAGCAGTACTTC
>-|TRBD2|TRBV14|TRBJ2-5
CASSQEDTSGGTQYF
TGTGCCAGCAGCCAAGAGGATACTAGCGGGGGGACCCAGTACTTC
>-|-|TRBV9|TRBJ2-7
CASSVRGRPGDEQYF
TGTGCCAGCAGCGTACGGGGGAGACCTGGGGACGAGCAGTACTTC
>-|-|TRBV6-5|TRBJ2-7
CASSYSIGAVSYEQYF
TGTGCCAGCAGTTACTCGATTGGGGCAGTGTCCTACGAGCAGTACTTC
>-|-|TRBV5-3|TRBJ1-1
CARSLYHTTAGGTEAFF
TGTGCCAGAAGCTTGTACCACACGACAGCGGGTGGAACTGAAGCTTTCTTT
>-|TRBD2|TRBV10-3|TRBJ2-7
CAISGRSGRRENEQYF
TGTGCCATCAGTGGTCGAAGCGGGAGACGGGAGAACGAGCAGTACTTC
>-|TRBD1|TRBV27|TRBJ2-7
CASGWDRGTEQYF
TGTGCCAGCGGTTGGGACAGGGGAACCGAGCAGTACTTC
>-|-|TRBV5-6|TRBJ2-1
CASSLLANEQFF
TGTGCCAGCAGCTTACTAGCCAATGAGCAGTTCTTC
>-|-|TRBV6-1|TRBJ2-7
CASSEGSPYEQYF
TGTGCCAGCAGTGAAGGCTCACCTTACGAGCAGTACTTC
>-|-|TRBV19|TRBJ2-7
CASSIDRQAPSYEQYF
TGTGCCAGTAGTATAGATCGACAGGCCCCCTCCTACGAGCAGTACTTC
>-|-|TRBV5-1|TRBJ2-7
CASSFFGVGYEQYF
TGCGCCAGCAGCTTTTTTGGGGTCGGCTACGAGCAGTACTTC
>-|-|TRBV18|TRBJ2-1
CASSPARSSYNEQFF
TGTGCCAGCTCACCAGCGCGGAGCTCCTACAATGAGCAGTTCTTC
>-|-|TRBV19|TRBJ1-5
CASSAVPQGLGSNQPQHF
TGTGCCAGTAGTGCTGTTCCTCAGGGGTTAGGGAGCAATCAGCCCCAGCATTTT
>once|-|TRBV6-1|TRBJ1-4
CAKPGTGDEKLFF
TGTGCCAAACCCGGGACCGGGGATGAAAAACTGTTTTTT